This passage covers 7 T cell receptor beta chains from one sample sequenced in a study of blood T cell repertoires in COVID-19. Repertoires were generated with immunoSEQ multiplex PCR, while TCRdb's copy carries only in-frame clones and drops some. The sample records around 280,000 clones, approximately 86% being singletons. Material for sequencing was peripheral blood. These receptors originate from a woman aged 30 to 39 who had recovered from COVID-19.

The rearrangement joins TRBV4-1 to TRBJ2-2; 10 positions match TRBD2. CDR1 is MGHRA and CDR2 is YSYEKL in the germline V gene. There are 15 residues in the CDR3. V was pared by 4 bases and J by 6 bases, with 5 bases of the junction left unmatched. The CDR3 bases are TGCGCCAGCAGCCCCCAGCGGGGGGGCCCCGGGGAGCTGTTTTTT. Residues: CASSPQRGGPGELFF.

In this sample, this clone turned up once. The J gene is TRBJ2-7, the V gene TRBV5-1, with D unresolved. Trimming took off 0 bases at V and 4 bases at J, with 8 bases between the two ends. This CDR3 comprises 13 residues. CDR1 SGHRS and CDR2 YFSETQ come from the germline V gene. CDR3 amino acids: CASSLAVLYEQYF. CDR3 nucleotide sequence: TGCGCCAGCAGCTTGGCCGTTCTTTACGAGCAGTACTTC.

This clone appeared once. The chain is built from TRBV12-3 or TRBV12-4 and TRBJ1-2, with D possibly being TRBD1 (6 bases). V dropped 0 bases and J dropped 4 bases, with 6 bases sitting between them. The length of the CDR3 is 13 residues. In DNA, the CDR3 is TGTGCCAGCAGTTTAGCAGGGGGCTATGGCTACACCTTC. It specifies CASSLAGGYGYTF.

The chain recombines TRBV21-1 with TRBJ2-4; the DNA was not used to check the table's D call, TRBD2. TRBV21-1 is classified as a pseudogene. The CDR3 loop spans 14 amino acids. The CDR3: CASSKGGVSPFQYF. In DNA form, the CDR3 reads TGTGCCAGCAGCAAGGGGGGTGTTTCCCCATTTCAGTACTTC.

J is TRBJ1-1 and V is TRBV19; tentatively, D is TRBD1 (6 bases). The V gene lost 4 bases and the J gene lost 7 bases, with 19 bases spanning the gap. From germline, CDR1 is LNHDA and CDR2 SQIVND (reference sequence). This CDR3 has 15 residues. Written as DNA, the CDR3 is TGTGCCAGTAGTACCCCCGGGGGGCAGGGTGATGAAGCTTTCTTT. This sequence encodes CASSTPGGQGDEAFF.

This sequence joins TRBV30 and TRBJ2-7, with D hard to call. V was cut by 0 bases and J by 3 bases, with 6 bases left in between. The CDR3 length is 12 residues. Germline lookup yields CDR1 GTSNPN and CDR2 SVGIG (reference sequence). In nucleotides, the CDR3 is TGTGCCTGGAGTGTATCCAGCTACGAGCAGTACTTC. Amino acids: CAWSVSSYEQYF.

This chain connects TRBV19 to TRBJ2-3; 9 bases match TRBD2. Germline CDR1 is LNHDA and CDR2 is SQIVND (reference sequence). The CDR3 loop spans 14 amino acids. The V gene end was trimmed by 5 bases and the J gene end by 6 bases; junction bases not matched to a gene: 6. In DNA, the CDR3 is TGTGCCAGTAGTTTTAGCGGGGGTGGGGATACGCAGTATTTT. It specifies CASSFSGGGDTQYF.